These T cell receptor beta chains were read from a single sample in a study of shared clonotypes between healthy human individuals. Here immunoSEQ multiplex PCR was the method, and the copy in TCRdb shows in-frame clones only, minus some. The repertoire holds around 1.9 million clones, with roughly 93% as singletons. Sequenced: naive CD8+ T cells from PBMCs. Receptor source: a man aged 18 to 29 in good health. Some clones in this sample may be carry-over from other donors' samples. Both conserved end residues are part of each CDR3. Each record gives: V gene, clone size, J gene, D gene, CDR3 protein, CDR3 DNA. D genes are given only for firm matches. Rows give clone size only sometimes, using once, few, many, or a class for an expanded clone.

V gene: TRBV27; clone size: once; J gene: TRBJ2-3; D gene: -; CDR3 protein: CASSLLGLTDTQYF; CDR3 DNA: TGTGCCAGCAGTTTATTAGGGCTCACAGATACGCAGTATTTT
V gene: TRBV2; clone size: -; J gene: TRBJ2-1; D gene: TRBD1; CDR3 protein: CASKGGTGRAEQFF; CDR3 DNA: TGTGCCAGCAAGGGGGGGACAGGGCGGGCCGAGCAGTTCTTC
V gene: TRBV27; clone size: once; J gene: TRBJ2-7; D gene: TRBD2; CDR3 protein: CASSHRGGLNYEQYF; CDR3 DNA: TGTGCCAGCAGCCACCGGGGGGGACTGAACTACGAGCAGTACTTC
V gene: TRBV5-1; clone size: -; J gene: TRBJ1-3; D gene: -; CDR3 protein: CASSLEVSPGSGNTIYF; CDR3 DNA: TGCGCCAGCAGCTTGGAGGTTTCCCCCGGCTCTGGAAACACCATATATTTT
V gene: TRBV21-1; clone size: -; J gene: TRBJ2-7; D gene: -; CDR3 protein: CASSKKTPTGDPRGGLGCSDYF; CDR3 DNA: TGTGCCAGCAGCAAAAAGACCCCCACAGGGGACCCCAGGGGGGGTCTGGGCTGCAGTGACTACTTC
V gene: TRBV10-3; clone size: -; J gene: TRBJ2-5; D gene: -; CDR3 protein: CAISESTRETQYF; CDR3 DNA: TGTGCCATCAGTGAGTCGACAAGGGAGACCCAGTACTTC
V gene: TRBV19; clone size: -; J gene: TRBJ1-2; D gene: TRBD1; CDR3 protein: CASSMRQGVGGYTF; CDR3 DNA: TGTGCCAGTAGTATGCGTCAGGGGGTAGGTGGCTACACCTTC
V gene: TRBV27; clone size: -; J gene: TRBJ2-3; D gene: -; CDR3 protein: CASSPRTANTDTQYF; CDR3 DNA: TGTGCCAGCAGTCCTAGGACAGCTAACACAGATACGCAGTATTTT
V gene: TRBV9; clone size: -; J gene: TRBJ2-5; D gene: TRBD2; CDR3 protein: CASSGTGGFRDF; CDR3 DNA: TGTGCCAGCAGCGGGACGGGGGGTTTTAGGGACTTC
V gene: TRBV5-4; clone size: once; J gene: TRBJ1-2; D gene: -; CDR3 protein: CASSDPVRDRSNYGYTF; CDR3 DNA: TGTGCCAGCAGCGACCCCGTAAGGGACCGATCTAACTATGGCTACACCTTC
V gene: TRBV7-9; clone size: -; J gene: TRBJ2-5; D gene: TRBD2; CDR3 protein: CASSPEGLAGQETQYF; CDR3 DNA: TGTGCCAGCAGCCCCGAGGGACTAGCGGGGCAAGAGACCCAGTACTTC
V gene: TRBV5-1; clone size: -; J gene: TRBJ2-6; D gene: -; CDR3 protein: CASSLEVRSTGANVLTF; CDR3 DNA: TGCGCCAGCAGCTTGGAGGTCAGGTCTACTGGGGCCAACGTCCTGACTTTC
V gene: TRBV4-1; clone size: -; J gene: TRBJ2-1; D gene: -; CDR3 protein: CASSTGSEQQQFF; CDR3 DNA: TGCGCCAGCAGCACGGGGAGTGAGCAACAGCAGTTCTTC
V gene: TRBV7-3; clone size: -; J gene: TRBJ2-1; D gene: -; CDR3 protein: CASSLPGIGNEQFF; CDR3 DNA: TGTGCCAGCAGCTTGCCAGGGATTGGAAATGAGCAGTTCTTC
V gene: TRBV9; clone size: -; J gene: TRBJ1-1; D gene: -; CDR3 protein: CASSRSTGLPTEAFF; CDR3 DNA: TGTGCCAGCAGCAGATCGACAGGTCTCCCCACTGAAGCTTTCTTT
V gene: TRBV27; clone size: -; J gene: TRBJ2-7; D gene: -; CDR3 protein: CASSLGVRPTSSYEQYF; CDR3 DNA: TGTGCCAGCAGTTTAGGAGTTCGCCCTACTAGCTCCTACGAGCAGTACTTC
V gene: TRBV7-9; clone size: -; J gene: TRBJ2-2; D gene: TRBD2; CDR3 protein: CASSRPGTRRNANTGELFF; CDR3 DNA: TGTGCCAGCAGCCGCCCAGGGACTAGACGAAACGCGAACACCGGGGAGCTGTTTTTT
V gene: TRBV4-3; clone size: -; J gene: TRBJ1-1; D gene: -; CDR3 protein: CASSHRWRHEQHTEAFF; CDR3 DNA: TGCGCCAGCAGCCATAGATGGCGGCACGAACAGCACACTGAAGCTTTCTTT
V gene: TRBV9; clone size: -; J gene: TRBJ2-5; D gene: TRBD2; CDR3 protein: CASSPDRTSEPQETQYF; CDR3 DNA: TGTGCCAGCAGCCCAGACCGGACTAGCGAGCCACAAGAGACCCAGTACTTC
V gene: TRBV30; clone size: -; J gene: TRBJ1-5; D gene: -; CDR3 protein: CAWSVAGLANQPQHF; CDR3 DNA: TGTGCCTGGAGTGTGGCAGGGCTAGCGAATCAGCCCCAGCATTTT
V gene: TRBV28; clone size: -; J gene: TRBJ1-5; D gene: -; CDR3 protein: CASSIGQPQHF; CDR3 DNA: TGTGCCAGCAGTATAGGGCAGCCCCAGCATTTT
V gene: TRBV27; clone size: -; J gene: TRBJ2-1; D gene: -; CDR3 protein: CASSRPERAHEQFF; CDR3 DNA: TGTGCCAGCAGCCGCCCCGAGAGGGCCCATGAGCAGTTCTTC
V gene: TRBV7-9; clone size: -; J gene: TRBJ2-7; D gene: -; CDR3 protein: CASSFGGSYEQYF; CDR3 DNA: TGTGCCAGCAGCTTCGGCGGTTCCTACGAGCAGTACTTC
V gene: TRBV28; clone size: -; J gene: TRBJ2-1; D gene: TRBD1; CDR3 protein: CASSSTGGFGNEQFF; CDR3 DNA: TGTGCCAGCAGTTCAACAGGGGGATTTGGTAATGAGCAGTTCTTC
V gene: TRBV11-2; clone size: -; J gene: TRBJ2-3; D gene: TRBD1; CDR3 protein: CASRRTGALTDTQYF; CDR3 DNA: TGTGCCAGCAGACGGACAGGGGCACTCACAGATACGCAGTATTTT
V gene: TRBV6-1; clone size: -; J gene: TRBJ1-4; D gene: -; CDR3 protein: CASSEGPGTRWEKLFF; CDR3 DNA: TGTGCCAGCAGTGAAGGACCCGGGACTCGTTGGGAAAAACTGTTTTTT
V gene: TRBV19; clone size: once; J gene: TRBJ1-1; D gene: -; CDR3 protein: CASSMRGRNTEAFF; CDR3 DNA: TGTGCCAGTAGTATGAGAGGGCGAAACACTGAAGCTTTCTTT
V gene: TRBV19; clone size: -; J gene: TRBJ1-5; D gene: -; CDR3 protein: CASRRASNQPQHF; CDR3 DNA: TGTGCCAGTAGAAGGGCTAGCAATCAGCCCCAGCATTTT
V gene: TRBV6-6; clone size: -; J gene: TRBJ2-7; D gene: -; CDR3 protein: CASSPPGSGALYEQYF; CDR3 DNA: TGTGCCAGCAGTCCCCCCGGGTCAGGGGCCTTATACGAGCAGTACTTC
V gene: TRBV27; clone size: -; J gene: TRBJ2-7; D gene: -; CDR3 protein: CASSLRGYYEQYF; CDR3 DNA: TGTGCCAGCAGTTTACGTGGTTACTACGAGCAGTACTTC
V gene: TRBV19; clone size: -; J gene: TRBJ2-5; D gene: -; CDR3 protein: CASSIDGETITQETQYF; CDR3 DNA: TGTGCCAGTAGTATAGACGGGGAAACTATAACCCAAGAGACCCAGTACTTC
V gene: TRBV5-5; clone size: -; J gene: TRBJ2-3; D gene: -; CDR3 protein: CASSSDRRTDTQYF; CDR3 DNA: TGTGCCAGCAGCTCGGACAGACGCACAGATACGCAGTATTTT
V gene: TRBV19; clone size: few; J gene: TRBJ1-2; D gene: -; CDR3 protein: CATLKSYYDGYTF; CDR3 DNA: TGTGCCACCCTCAAATCCTACTATGATGGCTACACCTTC
V gene: TRBV7-9; clone size: once; J gene: TRBJ2-7; D gene: TRBD2; CDR3 protein: CASSSWRRGGDYEQYF; CDR3 DNA: TGTGCCAGCAGTTCATGGAGACGCGGGGGGGACTACGAGCAGTACTTC